This is a list of T cell receptor beta chains from one sample in a study of OX40 agonist ivuxolimab in advanced cancers. Generated by immunoSEQ multiplex PCR, the TCRdb table keeps only in-frame clones and is missing some. Here the sample spans 70,000 or so clones, approximately 90% being singletons. Material: CD4+ or CD8+ T cells sorted from blood, obtained in a trial of the OX40 agonist ivuxolimab. These receptors were obtained from an adult with an advanced solid tumor such as melanoma, head and neck, liver or kidney cancer. CDR3s include the opening cysteine and the closing phenylalanine or tryptophan. The D gene is left open where the match is weak. Clone sizes are given selectively: once, few, many, or a class where the clone is expanded.

clone_size,v_call,d_call,j_call,cdr3_aa,cdr3_nt
-,TRBV4-1,-,TRBJ1-2,CASSSQVLDYGYTF,TGCGCCAGCAGCTCCCAGGTTCTTGACTATGGCTACACCTTC
-,TRBV7-6,-,TRBJ2-5,CASSQGTETQYF,TGTGCCAGCAGCCAAGGGACGGAGACCCAGTACTTC
-,TRBV9,-,TRBJ1-2,CASTGIGGNGYTF,TGTGCCAGCACCGGGATCGGGGGCAATGGCTACACCTTC
-,TRBV5-1,-,TRBJ2-1,CASSLYGVATYNEQFF,TGCGCCAGCAGCTTGTACGGGGTCGCCACTTACAATGAGCAGTTCTTC
-,TRBV10-3,TRBD1,TRBJ1-2,CAISLDRGRGYTF,TGTGCCATCAGTCTAGACAGGGGGAGAGGCTACACCTTC
-,TRBV7-3,TRBD2,TRBJ2-5,CASSRSGGAEETQYF,TGTGCCAGCAGCCGTAGCGGGGGGGCCGAAGAGACCCAGTACTTC
-,TRBV29-1,-,TRBJ1-1,CSVELVLTLDTEAFF,TGCAGCGTTGAATTAGTCCTCACTCTGGACACTGAAGCTTTCTTT
-,TRBV4-1,-,TRBJ2-2,CASSRDGEGINTGELFF,TGCGCCAGCAGCCGGGACGGTGAAGGGATTAACACCGGGGAGCTGTTTTTT
-,TRBV5-6,-,TRBJ2-7,CASSLAGSLYEQYF,TGTGCCAGCAGCTTGGCCGGTAGCCTGTACGAGCAGTACTTC
-,TRBV27,-,TRBJ1-2,CASTLRAGDGYTF,TGTGCCAGCACCCTCCGGGCCGGCGATGGCTACACCTTC
-,TRBV11-2,-,TRBJ2-7,CASGGSYEQYF,TGTGCCAGCGGAGGATCCTACGAGCAGTACTTC
-,TRBV10-3,-,TRBJ2-3,CAISEPSTTDTQYF,TGTGCCATCAGTGAGCCTAGCACTACAGATACGCAGTATTTT
-,TRBV7-6,-,TRBJ1-5,CASSLGAGEGSNQPQHF,TGTGCCAGCAGCTTAGGAGCTGGGGAGGGTAGCAATCAGCCCCAGCATTTT
once,TRBV29-1,TRBD2,TRBJ2-7,CSARAGATYEQYF,TGCAGCGCTCGAGCGGGGGCAACGTACGAGCAGTACTTC
-,TRBV9,-,TRBJ2-3,CASRSGDNTDTQYF,TGTGCCAGCAGGAGCGGGGACAACACAGATACGCAGTATTTT
-,TRBV6-5,-,TRBJ1-6,CASSYSQEGSPLHF,TGTGCCAGCAGTTACTCACAGGAAGGTTCACCCCTCCACTTT
-,TRBV27,TRBD1,TRBJ2-7,CASGQGSSYEQYF,TGTGCCAGTGGACAGGGGAGCTCCTACGAGCAGTACTTC
-,TRBV7-3,-,TRBJ2-7,CASSLRPGEQYF,TGTGCCAGCAGCCTACGGCCGGGGGAGCAGTACTTC
-,TRBV4-1,TRBD1,TRBJ2-7,CASSRTGLDEQYF,TGCGCCAGCAGCCGGACAGGGCTGGACGAGCAGTACTTC
-,TRBV11-3,-,TRBJ1-6,CASSHPVYNSPLHF,TGTGCCAGCAGCCACCCGGTCTATAATTCACCCCTCCACTTT
-,TRBV27,-,TRBJ2-7,CASSLGGARYEQYF,TGTGCCAGCAGTTTAGGGGGGGCACGCTACGAGCAGTACTTC
-,TRBV4-2,-,TRBJ2-3,CASSQEIGGTDTQYF,TGTGCCAGCAGCCAAGAAATAGGAGGGACAGATACGCAGTATTTT
-,TRBV18,-,TRBJ2-7,CASSPGILVHEQYF,TGTGCCAGCTCACCAGGAATTTTAGTACACGAGCAGTACTTC
-,TRBV4-2,-,TRBJ1-1,CASSRLGTDEAFF,TGTGCCAGCAGCCGCCTGGGGACGGATGAAGCTTTCTTT
-,TRBV4-3,-,TRBJ1-2,CASSPAGEAYGYTF,TGCGCCAGCAGCCCGGCCGGGGAGGCCTATGGCTACACCTTC
-,TRBV9,-,TRBJ2-7,CASSLWGGSYEQYF,TGTGCCAGCAGCCTTTGGGGAGGATCCTACGAGCAGTACTTC
-,TRBV7-3,-,TRBJ2-2,CASSLTGELFF,TGTGCCAGCAGCTTGACCGGGGAGCTGTTTTTT
-,TRBV23-1,-,TRBJ1-4,CASSQSAVGGATNEKLFF,TGCGCCAGCAGTCAATCAGCAGTCGGGGGCGCAACTAATGAAAAACTGTTTTTT
-,TRBV7-6,-,TRBJ1-3,CASSLDVGPGNTIYF,TGTGCCAGCAGCTTAGACGTAGGGCCTGGAAACACCATATATTTT
-,TRBV5-4,-,TRBJ2-7,CASSLYRTYEQYF,TGTGCCAGCAGCTTGTACAGAACCTACGAGCAGTACTTC
-,TRBV7-9,-,TRBJ2-7,CASSWATYEQYF,TGTGCCAGCAGCTGGGCCACCTACGAGCAGTACTTC
-,TRBV7-9,-,TRBJ1-2,CASSLGAGVDGYTF,TGTGCCAGCAGCTTAGGGGCAGGGGTAGATGGCTACACCTTC
-,TRBV10-3,TRBD1,TRBJ2-2,CAISESSDRGLNTGELFF,TGTGCCATCAGTGAGTCTTCCGACAGGGGGCTGAACACCGGGGAGCTGTTTTTT
-,TRBV18,-,TRBJ2-2,CASSPEGNTGELFF,TGTGCCAGCTCACCAGAGGGGAACACCGGGGAGCTGTTTTTT
-,TRBV5-5,-,TRBJ1-2,CASSLTRGSNYGYTF,TGTGCCAGCAGCTTGACCAGGGGCAGCAACTATGGCTACACCTTC
-,TRBV4-2,-,TRBJ2-3,CASSQWPDTQYF,TGTGCCAGCAGCCAGTGGCCGGATACGCAGTATTTT
few,TRBV6-4,-,TRBJ2-3,CASSDSELGASTDTQYF,TGTGCCAGCAGTGACTCCGAACTAGGTGCTAGCACAGATACGCAGTATTTT
once,TRBV6-5,-,TRBJ2-1,CASSSGTSYNEQFF,TGTGCCAGCAGTTCCGGGACAAGCTACAATGAGCAGTTCTTC
-,TRBV6-1,-,TRBJ2-7,CASSQHPPDVQYF,TGTGCCAGCAGTCAACACCCCCCTGATGTGCAGTACTTC